The 20 T cell receptor beta chains below come from one sample, sequenced in a study of blood T cell repertoires in COVID-19. The assay was immunoSEQ multiplex PCR, and TCRdb's table has in-frame clones only and misses some. This sample has roughly 260,000 clones, with 91% found just once. The sequenced sample consisted of PBMCs or T cells enriched from blood (not recorded which). The receptors were gathered from a human donor in a cohort exposed to, infected with or recovered from COVID-19 (not recorded which). The donor label of this sample is uncertain.

This clone has a single count. The CDR3 DNA follows: TGTGCCAGCAGTCCAGGACAGGGAAATATCGCCTATGGCTACACCTTC. Translated, it gives CASSPGQGNIAYGYTF. The chain employs TRBV27 and TRBJ1-2; 8 bases are shared with TRBD1. J gave up 4 bases and V 5 bases, and 12 bases lay outside the gene matches. Germline CDR1 is MNHEY and CDR2 is SMNVEV (reference sequence). This CDR3 region has 16 residues.

This rearrangement joins TRBV18 to TRBJ1-2, with D perhaps TRBD1 (6 bases). The CDR3 has 15 residues. Per the germline V gene, CDR1 is KGHSH and CDR2 is LQKENI. V was clipped by 3 bases and J by 0 bases, with 11 bases between them. DNA for the CDR3: TGTGCCAGCTCACCCCTCGGACAGTCTAACTATGGCTACACCTTC. It codes for CASSPLGQSNYGYTF. The whole variable domain, remainder taken from reference TRBV18 and TRBJ1-2, is NAGVMQNPRHLVRRRGQEARLRCSPMKGHSHVYWYRQLPEEGLKFMVYLQKENIIDESGMPKERFSAEFPKEGPSILRIQQVVRGDSAAYFCASSPLGQSNYGYTFGSGTRLTVV.

This rearrangement joins TRBV2 to TRBJ1-3, with D uncertain. The CDR3 contains 13 residues. Germline V lookup: CDR1 SNHLY, CDR2 FYNNEI. V dropped 8 bases and J dropped 0 bases, with 8 bases sitting between them. CDR3 bases: TGTGCCAGCTCCCTAAACTCTGGAAACACCATATATTTT. Translated: CASSLNSGNTIYF.

The genes are TRBV6-1 and TRBJ1-3; D is uncertain. V lost 1 base and J 0 bases, leaving 10 bases between the germline ends. This CDR3 has 16 amino acids. Germline CDR1 and CDR2: MNHNS and SASEGT. The CDR3 bases are TGTGCCAGCAGTGAAGGTTCAGGCCTCTCTGGAAACACCATATATTTT. Encoded protein: CASSEGSGLSGNTIYF.

This chain links TRBV29-1 with TRBJ2-1; TRBD2 agrees at 10 bases. The CDR3 is 12 residues long. Germline assignment: CDR1 SQVTM and CDR2 ANQGSEA. Germline trimming cut 7 bases from V and 5 bases from J; bases unmatched to any gene: 2. CDR3 amino acids: CSGGLADNEQFF. For the CDR3, the DNA is TGCAGCGGAGGACTAGCGGACAATGAGCAGTTCTTC.

The V gene is TRBV14, the J gene TRBJ1-1; tentatively, D is TRBD1 (5 bases). V shed 3 bases and J shed 1 base, with 15 bases lying between them. CDR1 is SGHDN and CDR2 is FVKESK in the germline V gene. The CDR3 spans 16 residues. In DNA form, the CDR3 reads TGTGCCAGCAGCCAGGTAGGAGGGGCGCGGAACACTGAAGCTTTCTTT. This gives the protein CASSQVGGARNTEAFF.

V is TRBV18 and J is TRBJ2-3; 13 bases align to TRBD2. The CDR3 runs to 17 residues. V gave up 1 base and J gave up 6 bases; unmatched junction bases: 7. Per germline, CDR1 KGHSH and CDR2 LQKENI. CDR3 region: CASSPHPGLAGRDTQYF. Here the CDR3 DNA reads TGTGCCAGCTCACCACACCCGGGACTAGCGGGGAGGGATACGCAGTATTTT.

The rearrangement uses TRBV27 and TRBJ1-2, with D perhaps matching TRBD1 (5 bases). CDR1 and CDR2 from the germline V gene are MNHEY and SMNVEV (reference sequence). The ends were cut back, 3 bases at V and 5 bases at J, with 19 bases in the middle. The CDR3 loop spans 16 amino acids. CDR3 region: CASSFSLGTRGYGYTF. For the CDR3, the DNA is TGTGCCAGCAGTTTTTCCCTTGGGACGCGGGGGTATGGCTACACCTTC.

This chain joins TRBV5-4 and TRBJ2-3; 8 bases match TRBD2. With 5 bases clipped from V and 6 bases from J, the junction kept 11 bases outside the gene matches. This CDR3 spans 15 amino acids. Germline lookup yields CDR1 SGHNT and CDR2 YYREEE (reference sequence). DNA of the CDR3: TGTGCCAGCAGTGGGGCAGCGGGGGCGCCGGATACGCAGTATTTT. It specifies CASSGAAGAPDTQYF.

This chain connects TRBV12-5 to TRBJ1-1; D is ambiguous. Germline V gene data show CDR1 as LGHNT and CDR2 as FRNRAP. The CDR3 sequence is 14 residues long. V lost 3 bases and J lost 3, with 11 bases in between. In DNA form, the CDR3 reads TGTGCTAGTGGTTTTTTCGGGAGAGACACTGAAGCTTTCTTT. Its translation: CASGFFGRDTEAFF.

The chain joins TRBV27 to TRBJ1-5; D is unresolved. Germline V lookup: CDR1 MNHEY, CDR2 SMNVEV (reference sequence). The length of the CDR3 is 14 residues. V was pared by 6 bases and J by 4 bases, with 13 bases between. The CDR3 nucleotides are TGTGCCAGCAGCTCTTGGGAGGGAAATCAGCCCCAGCATTTT. It yields the protein CASSSWEGNQPQHF.

V gene TRBV19 combines with J gene TRBJ1-5; 8 bases agree with TRBD1. The CDR3 covers 16 residues. The V gene end was trimmed by 2 bases and the J gene end by 2 bases; junction bases not matched to a gene: 5. Germline V gives CDR1 LNHDA, CDR2 SQIVND (reference sequence). The CDR3 sequence: CASSISLDRGNQPQHF. Written as DNA, the CDR3 is TGTGCCAGTAGTATATCCCTGGACAGGGGCAATCAGCCCCAGCATTTT. Complete variable domain (other parts from reference TRBV19 and TRBJ1-5): DGGITQSPKYLFRKEGQNVTLSCEQNLNHDAMYWYRQDPGQGLRLIYYSQIVNDFQKGDIAEGYSVSREKKESFPLTVTSAQKNPTAFYLCASSISLDRGNQPQHFGDGTRLSIL.

Comment on this clone: The same CDR3 arises from other DNA sequences in this sample as well. The chain combines TRBV6-5 with TRBJ1-1; possibly TRBD1 for D (5 bases). V was clipped by 0 bases and J by 1 base, with 9 bases between them. Looked up from germline, CDR1 is MNHEY and CDR2 is SVGAGI. The CDR3 is made up of 15 amino acids. The chain's CDR3 is CASSYSRQGNTEAFF. The CDR3 bases are TGTGCCAGCAGTTACTCAAGGCAGGGGAACACTGAAGCTTTCTTT.

CDR3 protein: CASSRSTNQPQHF. Here the CDR3 DNA reads TGTGCCAGCTCTCGGAGTACCAATCAGCCCCAGCATTTT. The J gene is TRBJ1-5, the V gene TRBV11-2; D remains unclear. The germline gives CDR1 SGHAT, CDR2 FQNNGV. CDR3 length equals 13 residues. Trimming removed 8 bases at V and 3 bases at J, with 11 bases between.

The chain joins TRBV30 to TRBJ1-2; D gene uncertain. This CDR3 is built from 13 residues. Germline V gene lookup returns CDR1 GTSNPN and CDR2 SVGIG (reference sequence). V was clipped by 1 base and J by 0 bases, with 6 bases between them. CDR3 in amino acids: CAWSAGANYGYTF. The CDR3 DNA sequence: TGTGCCTGGAGTGCCGGGGCTAACTATGGCTACACCTTC.

The V gene is TRBV18, the J gene TRBJ2-3; 8 bases are a match to TRBD2. The J segment lost 6 bases and the V segment lost 4 bases, leaving 18 bases of the junction unmatched. The CDR3 loop spans 18 amino acids. Germline V gene lookup returns CDR1 KGHSH and CDR2 LQKENI. The CDR3 bases are TGTGCCAGCTCACGGACACAGTCCCCGGGGGGGCCGGGGGATACGCAGTATTTT. Translating gives CASSRTQSPGGPGDTQYF.

The chain links TRBV30 to TRBJ2-2; 11 nucleotides align to TRBD2. Per the germline V gene, CDR1 is GTSNPN and CDR2 is SVGIG (reference sequence). This CDR3 comprises 18 residues. V shed 0 bases and J 6 bases; nucleotides not matched to a gene: 12. The DNA of the CDR3 is TGTGCCTGGAGTGTAATCAGATTAGCGGGGGGGAAACCCGGGGAGCTGTTTTTT. It encodes CAWSVIRLAGGKPGELFF.

V gene TRBV25-1 combines with J gene TRBJ2-3; D not resolved. The CDR3 contains 16 residues. V dropped 0 bases and J dropped 5 bases, with 15 bases sitting between them. Germline CDR1 reads MGHDK; CDR2 reads SYGVNS. CDR3 nucleotides: TGTGCCAGCAGTGAATATGACTCCCCCTCAGTAGATACGCAGTATTTT. As protein: CASSEYDSPSVDTQYF.

The chain is built from TRBV7-9 and TRBJ1-5; 7 nucleotides align to TRBD1. Germline V CDR1 and CDR2: SEHNR, FQNEAQ (reference sequence). V dropped 5 bases and J dropped 4; count of bases not matched to a gene: 8. This CDR3 contains 15 residues. CDR3 nucleotide sequence: TGTGCCAGCAGCCGAGACAGGGTGGGGAATCAGCCCCAGCATTTT. Protein: CASSRDRVGNQPQHF.

The chain joins TRBV29-1 to TRBJ1-1; no firm D call. Deletions cut 3 bases from V and 7 bases from J, with 6 bases between. CDR3 length equals 10 residues. Germline CDR1 is SQVTM and CDR2 is ANQGSEA. CDR3 residues: CSVDEGEAFF. The CDR3 nucleotides read TGCAGCGTTGACGAGGGTGAAGCTTTCTTT.